This T cell receptor (beta chain) emerged from a study of Tregs in tolerant kidney transplant recipients. This CDR3 spans 15 amino acids. Study observations and caveats: No direct test of biological reproducibility was done here.

Measured with immunoSEQ multiplex PCR; TCRdb has only the in-frame clones, and not every one. Among fewer than 60,000 clones listed, about nine tenths were seen once. This clone was seen only once. What it binds is unknown. Recipients received nonmyeloablative bone marrow transplants from related graft donors, with transient mixed chimerism. The sequences come from CD8+ T cells from blood (PBMCs), collected 24 months after the transplant. The chain has TRBV21-1 and TRBJ2-7; TRBD2 is taken as the D call from the table, unchecked against the DNA. TRBV21-1 is reported as a pseudogene. The origin of this receptor is a human patient who received a combined kidney and bone marrow transplant. Some T cells may trace back to the graft donor. The CDR3 spells CASSKVWCQLYEQYF. As DNA, the CDR3 is TGTGCCAGCAGCAAAGTTTGGTGTCAACTGTACGAGCAGTACTTC.